Listed below are T cell receptor beta chains from one sample, sequenced in a study of vaccination effects on CD4 cells after COVID-19. Their antigens remain unidentified. Using immunoSEQ multiplex PCR, the repertoire was profiled, and TCRdb retains in-frame clones only, with some absent. The data hold some 34,000 clones, with approximately 78% observed a single time. The starting material was CD4+ T cells from PBMCs cultured with HCoV-NL63 spike peptides, obtained after COVID-19 vaccination. Receptor source: a human donor who received a COVID-19 vaccine. Some clones in this sample may be carry-over from other donors' samples. The CDR3 runs from the conserved cysteine through the conserved F or W. Each record gives: J gene, clone size, V gene, D gene, CDR3 protein, CDR3 DNA. A D gene is named only where the DNA matches it firmly. A clone size is listed for some rows: how often the clone was seen (once, few, many), or a class if it is expanded.

TRBJ1-5	.	TRBV27	.	CASSSGGHNQPQHF	TGTGCCAGCAGTTCCGGCGGGCACAATCAGCCCCAGCATTTT
TRBJ2-5	.	TRBV18	.	CASSHTGRNGETQYF	TGTGCCAGCTCGCATACGGGGCGCAACGGAGAGACCCAGTACTTC
TRBJ2-5	.	TRBV5-1	TRBD1	CASSIEPGTGMGTQYF	TGCGCCAGCAGCATAGAGCCCGGGACAGGGATGGGGACCCAGTACTTC
TRBJ1-1	.	TRBV30	.	CAWMERRMAFF	TGTGCCTGGATGGAGAGGCGGATGGCTTTCTTT
TRBJ2-5	.	TRBV28	TRBD1	CASSFWTGGGQTQYF	TGTGCCAGCAGTTTTTGGACAGGGGGTGGGCAGACCCAGTACTTC
TRBJ1-1	.	TRBV19	.	CASSRTGQGEAFF	TGTGCCAGTAGTAGGACGGGGCAGGGTGAAGCTTTCTTT
TRBJ1-4	once	TRBV12-3/TRBV12-4	.	CASNLGKKLFF	TGTGCCAGCAACCTAGGGAAAAAACTGTTTTTT
TRBJ1-6	once	TRBV5-8	TRBD1	CASSLPDRDFSPLHF	TGTGCCAGCAGCTTGCCGGACAGGGACTTTTCACCCCTCCACTTT
TRBJ1-4	once	TRBV4-3	.	CASSQGNSREKLFF	TGCGCCAGCAGCCAAGGAAACTCGAGAGAAAAACTGTTTTTT
TRBJ2-4	once	TRBV2	.	CASISREGARNIQYF	TGTGCCAGCATTTCTAGAGAAGGGGCGAGAAACATTCAGTACTTC
TRBJ2-5	.	TRBV4-3	.	CASSGGRGETQYF	TGCGCCAGCAGCGGAGGTCGTGGGGAGACCCAGTACTTC
TRBJ2-1	once	TRBV19	.	CASSMRVFNEQFF	TGTGCCAGTAGTATGAGGGTTTTCAATGAGCAGTTCTTC
TRBJ1-1	.	TRBV3-1/TRBV3-2	TRBD1	CASSHPPGTGRGEAFF	TGTGCCAGCAGCCACCCACCCGGGACAGGGAGGGGTGAAGCTTTCTTT
TRBJ2-5	.	TRBV9	.	CASSPRPEPPQETQYF	TGTGCCAGCAGCCCCCGACCCGAACCGCCCCAAGAGACCCAGTACTTC
TRBJ1-6	.	TRBV5-1	TRBD1	CASSWRDRDSPPLHF	TGCGCCAGCAGCTGGCGGGACAGGGACTCACCACCCCTCCACTTT
TRBJ1-5	few	TRBV9	.	CASNPDDSNQPQHF	TGTGCCAGCAACCCGGACGATAGCAATCAGCCCCAGCATTTT
TRBJ1-2	.	TRBV25-1	.	CASSERYGYTF	TGTGCCAGCAGTGAACGGTATGGCTACACCTTC
TRBJ2-3	once	TRBV7-8	.	CASSLTDTQYF	TGTGCCAGCAGCCTCACAGATACGCAGTATTTT
TRBJ1-6	.	TRBV6-6	TRBD1	CASSYEGQSYNSPLHF	TGTGCCAGCAGTTACGAGGGACAGTCCTATAATTCACCCCTCCACTTT
TRBJ2-1	.	TRBV24-1	.	CATSVTGPDNEQFF	TGTGCCACCAGTGTGACAGGCCCAGACAATGAGCAGTTCTTC
TRBJ2-7	.	TRBV29-1	.	CSVVPRSSYEQYF	TGCAGCGTTGTTCCGCGAAGCTCCTACGAGCAGTACTTC
TRBJ2-5	.	TRBV5-1	TRBD1	CATSLGQALQETQYF	TGCGCCACATCGTTGGGACAGGCGCTCCAAGAGACCCAGTACTTC
TRBJ1-6	few	TRBV6-4	.	CASSDQGRDSPLHF	TGTGCCAGCAGTGACCAGGGGAGGGATTCACCCCTCCACTTT
TRBJ2-1	few	TRBV30	.	CAWSVRPSDEEQFF	TGTGCCTGGAGTGTACGCCCCAGCGACGAGGAGCAGTTCTTC
TRBJ1-3	once	TRBV6-5	.	CASSTRGGNTIYF	TGTGCCAGCAGTACACGGGGTGGAAACACCATATATTTT
TRBJ2-1	.	TRBV6-4	.	CASSLDESYNEQFF	TGTGCCAGCAGTCTGGATGAGTCCTACAATGAGCAGTTCTTC
TRBJ1-5	.	TRBV19	TRBD1	CASSRTQGAGQPQHF	TGTGCCAGTAGTCGAACACAGGGGGCTGGGCAGCCCCAGCATTTT
TRBJ2-2	.	TRBV10-1	.	CARFGSNTGELFF	TGCGCCAGGTTCGGGTCGAACACCGGGGAGCTGTTTTTT
TRBJ2-1	few	TRBV24-1	TRBD1	CATSEQGSESYNEQFF	TGTGCCACCAGTGAACAGGGGTCCGAGTCATACAATGAGCAGTTCTTC
TRBJ2-5	.	TRBV3-1/TRBV3-2	TRBD1	CASSQQGMETQYF	TGTGCCAGCAGTCAACAGGGGATGGAGACCCAGTACTTC
TRBJ1-3	.	TRBV6-6	.	CASSLTGSNSGNTIYF	TGTGCCAGCTCTCTTACAGGAAGTAACTCTGGAAACACCATATATTTT
TRBJ2-6	.	TRBV18	.	CASSPAAPNSGANVLTF	TGTGCCAGCTCACCAGCCGCACCCAACTCTGGGGCCAACGTCCTGACTTTC
TRBJ2-1	.	TRBV5-1	.	CASRKGKLRVEQFF	TGCGCCAGCAGGAAGGGTAAACTTAGGGTTGAGCAGTTCTTC
TRBJ2-2	.	TRBV6-1	TRBD1	CASSGYRGSNTGELFF	TGTGCCAGCAGTGGTTACAGGGGCTCTAACACCGGGGAGCTGTTTTTT
TRBJ2-1	.	TRBV5-1	TRBD2	CATRLGTTDEQFF	TGCGCCACCCGGCTGGGGACTACGGATGAGCAGTTCTTC
TRBJ1-5	.	TRBV28	.	CASRVRRILSNQPQHF	TGTGCCAGCAGGGTGAGAAGAATCCTTAGCAATCAGCCCCAGCATTTT
TRBJ2-6	.	TRBV5-1	TRBD2	CASTLSGGPPPPGVLTF	TGCGCCAGCACCCTAAGCGGGGGGCCCCCACCTCCTGGAGTCCTGACTTTC
TRBJ1-5	.	TRBV18	TRBD1	CASSPPGQGVLSNQPQHF	TGTGCCAGCTCACCACCGGGACAGGGGGTTCTAAGCAATCAGCCCCAGCATTTT
TRBJ1-1	.	TRBV18	.	CASSPSRGWEAFF	TGTGCCAGCTCCCCTAGCAGGGGCTGGGAAGCTTTCTTT
TRBJ2-1	.	TRBV28	TRBD2	CASSFLTGLAGRSYNEQFF	TGTGCCAGCAGTTTCCTCACGGGACTAGCGGGGCGTTCCTACAATGAGCAGTTCTTC
TRBJ2-1	.	TRBV21-1	.	CASSKVASGGSSYNEQFF	TGTGCCAGCAGCAAAGTTGCTAGCGGGGGCAGCTCCTACAATGAGCAGTTCTTC
TRBJ1-2	.	TRBV5-1	TRBD1	CASSSPGTGYGYTF	TGCGCCAGCAGCTCACCCGGGACAGGGTATGGCTACACCTTC
TRBJ2-3	.	TRBV9	TRBD1	CASGDRVGTDTQYF	TGTGCCAGCGGAGACAGGGTGGGGACAGATACGCAGTATTTT
TRBJ1-4	.	TRBV19	.	CASSVTADVKEKLFF	TGTGCCAGTAGCGTGACAGCGGACGTAAAGGAAAAACTGTTTTTT
TRBJ2-3	.	TRBV14	.	CASSRGMRGITDTQYF	TGTGCCAGCAGCCGGGGGATGAGGGGAATCACAGATACGCAGTATTTT
TRBJ2-5	.	TRBV14	TRBD2	CASRRTSGGETQYF	TGTGCCAGCAGACGGACTAGCGGGGGAGAGACCCAGTACTTC